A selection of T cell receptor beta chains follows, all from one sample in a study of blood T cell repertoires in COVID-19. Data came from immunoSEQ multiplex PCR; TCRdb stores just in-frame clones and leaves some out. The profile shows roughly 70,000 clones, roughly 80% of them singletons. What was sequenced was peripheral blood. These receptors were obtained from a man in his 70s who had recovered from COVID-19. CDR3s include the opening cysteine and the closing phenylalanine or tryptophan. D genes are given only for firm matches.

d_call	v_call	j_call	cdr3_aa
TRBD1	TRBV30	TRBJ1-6	CAWSTRDRGRSPLHF
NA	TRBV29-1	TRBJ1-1	CSVERVTNTEAFF
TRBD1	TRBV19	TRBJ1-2	CASRNPRTGNTF
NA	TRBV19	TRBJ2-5	CATSWGEVGQETQYF
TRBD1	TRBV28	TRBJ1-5	CASNPGQGASRGNQPQHF
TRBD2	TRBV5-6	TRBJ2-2	CASSSMTSGDITGELFF
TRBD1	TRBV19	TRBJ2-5	CASSLTGDTETQYF
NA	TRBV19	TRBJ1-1	CASHESGEAFF
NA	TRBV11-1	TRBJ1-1	CASSLVMNTEAFF
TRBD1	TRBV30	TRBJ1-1	CAWREGALRGAFF
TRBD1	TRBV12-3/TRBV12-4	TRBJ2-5	CASSLGTGYPQYF
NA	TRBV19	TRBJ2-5	CASSVSTGRQETQYF
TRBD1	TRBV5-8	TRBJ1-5	CASSGDRDLRNQPQHF
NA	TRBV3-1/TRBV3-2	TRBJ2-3	CASSQVWRRVGDGDTQYF
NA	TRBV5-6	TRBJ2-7	CASSNPGGSYEQYF
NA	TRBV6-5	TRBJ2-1	CASSYLQIYNEQFF
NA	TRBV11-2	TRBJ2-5	CASSLPHGGEETQYF
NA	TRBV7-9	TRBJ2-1	CASSSQLGKEQFF
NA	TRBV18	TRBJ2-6	CASSPRRQGGSGANVLTF
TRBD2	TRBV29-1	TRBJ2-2	CSVAPSGRAGGELFF
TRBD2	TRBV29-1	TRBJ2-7	CSVGTSGGLYEQYF
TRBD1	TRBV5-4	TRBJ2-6	CASSFRLGQGAGANVLTF
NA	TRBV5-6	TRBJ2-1	CASSLVTDSNEQFF
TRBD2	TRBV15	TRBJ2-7	CATSIGGDSYEQYF
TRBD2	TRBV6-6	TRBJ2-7	CASSGTSDSSEQYF
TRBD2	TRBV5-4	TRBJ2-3	CASSILADTSTDTQYF
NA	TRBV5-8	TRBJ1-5	CASSLTGPRSYSNQPQHF
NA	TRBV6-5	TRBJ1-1	CASRDVAHRGTEAFF
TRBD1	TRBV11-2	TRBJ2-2	CASSPGDRAAGELFF
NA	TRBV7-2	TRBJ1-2	CASSFYVDYLGYTF
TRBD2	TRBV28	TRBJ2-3	CASSLHTSGGLTDTQYF